One and the same sample provided the 32 T cell receptor beta chains below, sequenced in a study of cytomegalovirus exposure and HLA in healthy donors (dated by TCRdb to the late 2010s). The library was built by means of the immunoSEQ multiplex PCR assay. A mixture of 60 forward primers for TCR Vbeta segments and 13 reverse primers for TCR Jbeta segments was used in the multiplex PCR. Not all clones reach the TCRdb copy of this immuneACCESS table, which keeps in-frame sequences only. Checked studies attribute under half of the gap to unresolved V genes and leave the rest unexplained. Recorded for this sample are around 75,000 clones; around three quarters of them occurred a single time. Of the sample, about 3.5% falls within the top ten clones. Sequencing was done on a sample of PBMCs. These receptors were taken from a man aged 35-49 years in good health and CMV-seronegative.

The CDR3 nucleotides read TGTGCCAGCAGCTTACATGGGACTACCTATGGCTACACCTTC. Its protein is CASSLHGTTYGYTF. The chain couples TRBV7-2 to TRBJ1-2; D perhaps matches TRBD1 (5 bases). CDR3 length: 14 residues. The ends were cut back, 2 bases at V and 4 bases at J, with 11 bases in the middle. Per the germline V gene, CDR1 is SGHTA and CDR2 is FQGNSA.

The chain uses TRBV6-1 and TRBJ1-1, with unresolved D. Germline V gene lookup returns CDR1 MNHNS and CDR2 SASEGT. Trimming shortened V by 6 bases and J by 0 bases, and 8 bases separated the two germline ends. CDR3 length: 13 amino acids. DNA for the CDR3: TGTGCCAGCAGAACAGAAGTGAACACTGAAGCTTTCTTT. Translation gives CASRTEVNTEAFF.

The chain combines TRBV7-9 with TRBJ2-5, with 9 bases lining up with TRBD1. The J call may be incorrect, as the DNA end agrees better with TRBJ2-7. Germline V gene lookup returns CDR1 SEHNR and CDR2 FQNEAQ (reference sequence). The CDR3 totals 15 residues. CDR3 in amino acids: CASSSSRDRAYEQYF. For the CDR3, the DNA is TGTGCCAGCAGCTCATCCCGGGACAGGGCCTACGAGCAGTACTTC.

This rearrangement joins TRBV6-1 to TRBJ1-2, with 8 bases lining up with TRBD1. The junction had 14 bases not matched to a gene; V was cut back by 3 bases and J by 8 bases. The CDR3 loop spans 16 amino acids. The germline gives CDR1 MNHNS, CDR2 SASEGT. The CDR3 protein is CASSDPPGQGALGYTF. The CDR3 DNA sequence: TGTGCCAGCAGTGACCCACCCGGGCAGGGGGCGCTCGGCTACACCTTC.

This sequence joins TRBV7-6 and TRBJ2-1, with D uncertain. Germline V gene data show CDR1 as SGHVS and CDR2 as FNYEAQ. CDR3 length: 13 amino acids. The V gene lost 0 bases and the J gene lost 6 bases, with 6 bases spanning the gap. The CDR3 sequence is CASSLAGLNEQFF. In DNA, the CDR3 is TGTGCCAGCAGCTTAGCGGGCCTCAATGAGCAGTTCTTC.

The gene calls are TRBV5-1 and TRBJ1-3, with D possibly matching TRBD1 (6 bases). The CDR3 covers 14 residues. Germline values: CDR1 SGHRS, CDR2 YFSETQ. Trimming pared 5 bases from V and 7 bases from J, leaving 16 bases between. CDR3 in DNA: TGCGCCAGCAGATTCGGGGCAGGGGAGAACACCATATATTTT. This gives the protein CASRFGAGENTIYF.

The rearrangement links TRBV6-5 to TRBJ2-1, with D possibly TRBD1 on 6 matching bases. V shed 6 bases and J shed 0 bases, with 12 bases lying between them. The length of the CDR3 is 15 residues. Looked up from germline, CDR1 is MNHEY and CDR2 is SVGAGI. CDR3 DNA: TGTGCCAGCAGCCCGACAGGCCGCTCCTACAATGAGCAGTTCTTC. It translates to CASSPTGRSYNEQFF.

This clone occurred a few times. This sequence joins TRBV4-1 and TRBJ1-3; D is uncertain. The CDR3 spans 13 residues. CDR1 and CDR2 from the germline V gene are MGHRA and YSYEKL. V lost 1 base and J lost 8, with 9 bases in between. The CDR3 protein is CASSQVWGDTIYF. CDR3 bases: TGCGCCAGCAGCCAAGTTTGGGGAGACACCATATATTTT.

The chain uses TRBV6-5 and TRBJ1-3; the D is unclear. With 6 bases removed from V and 0 bases from J, the gap between germline ends came to 9 bases. CDR1 is MNHEY and CDR2 is SVGAGI in the germline V gene. The CDR3 length is 14 residues. The CDR3 nucleotides read TGTGCCAGCAGACTACTGGACTCTGGAAACACCATATATTTT. Protein: CASRLLDSGNTIYF.

The genes are TRBV2 and TRBJ1-2; 8 bases fit TRBD1. Germline V CDR1 and CDR2: SNHLY, FYNNEI. The CDR3 is 16 amino acids. V lost 6 bases and J lost 3; bases outside the gene matches: 12. The CDR3 DNA reads as TGTGCCAGCAGGTCGAGACAGACAGGGGAGGACTATGGCTACACCTTC. Protein product: CASRSRQTGEDYGYTF.

The CDR3 reads CASSYKGGLYEQYF. DNA of the CDR3: TGTGCCAGCAGTTACAAGGGGGGGCTCTACGAGCAGTACTTC. The chain links TRBV6-5 to TRBJ2-7, with D maybe TRBD2 (7 bases). The V gene lost 2 bases and the J gene lost 3 bases, with 11 bases spanning the gap. The germline CDR1 and CDR2 sequences are MNHEY and SVGAGI. The CDR3 consists of 14 residues.

The V gene is TRBV5-1, the J gene TRBJ1-4; D may be TRBD1 (5 bases). This CDR3 is 14 amino acids long. Trimming took 0 bases from V and 12 from J, leaving 15 bases between them. Germline assignment: CDR1 SGHRS and CDR2 YFSETQ. CDR3 in amino acids: CASSLDGAGKQLFF. CDR3 coding DNA: TGCGCCAGCAGCTTGGATGGGGCGGGGAAGCAACTGTTTTTT.

The chain recombines TRBV7-9 with TRBJ1-2, with 7 bases that match TRBD1. Trimming took 4 bases from V and 4 from J; bases not matched to a gene: 12. CDR1 is SEHNR, CDR2 FQNEAQ, per germline (reference sequence). The CDR3 spans 16 residues. The CDR3 bases are TGTGCCAGCAGCTCGTTTGGGGAGACAGGGCCCTATGGCTACACCTTC. This gives the protein CASSSFGETGPYGYTF.

V gene TRBV29-1 combines with J gene TRBJ1-1, with D tentatively TRBD1 (5 bases). V lost 4 bases, J lost 6 bases, and 15 bases lay in between. The CDR3 is made up of 13 amino acids. Per the germline V gene, CDR1 is SQVTM and CDR2 is ANQGSEA. Here the CDR3 reads CSVAGQGFPEAFF. CDR3 in DNA: TGCAGCGTTGCAGGGCAGGGTTTCCCTGAAGCTTTCTTT. Full variable domain (missing parts from reference TRBV29-1 and TRBJ1-1): SAVISQKPSRDICQRGTSLTIQCQVDSQVTMMFWYRQQPGQSLTLIATANQGSEATYESGFVIDKFPISRPNLTFSTLTVSNMSPEDSSIYLCSVAGQGFPEAFFGQGTRLTVV.

This clone was detected once. The V call is TRBV5-4, the J call TRBJ1-1; TRBD1 is a possible D gene (5 bases). From germline, CDR1 is SGHNT and CDR2 YYREEE (reference sequence). The germline V and J ends were trimmed by 5 bases and 5 bases, with 19 bases remaining between them. The CDR3 loop spans 15 amino acids. In nucleotides, the CDR3 is TGTGCCAGCAGACTAGACCGGGGCGGAGGGACTGAAGCTTTCTTT. Its translation is CASRLDRGGGTEAFF.

This sequence joins TRBV2 and TRBJ1-5; D unclear. Trimming removed 3 bases from V and 5 bases from J, with 11 bases in between. The CDR3 has 14 amino acids. Germline lookup yields CDR1 SNHLY and CDR2 FYNNEI. For the CDR3, the DNA is TGTGCCAGCAGTGATAAGAGATATGATCAGCCCCAGCATTTT. It translates to CASSDKRYDQPQHF.

The chain couples TRBV7-3 to TRBJ2-3; 10 bases are a match to TRBD2. Germline values: CDR1 SGHTA, CDR2 FQGTGA. Trimming at V came to 5 bases and at J to 2 bases, leaving 22 bases not matched to a gene. This CDR3 has 21 amino acids. Here the CDR3 reads CASSPRGGSGGLEDHTDTQYF. The CDR3, as DNA: TGTGCCAGCAGCCCCCGGGGGGGTAGCGGGGGGTTAGAGGATCACACAGATACGCAGTATTTT. The entire variable domain, with the rest obtained from reference TRBV7-3 and TRBJ2-3, is as follows: GAGVSQTPSNKVTEKGKYVELRCDPISGHTALYWYRQSLGQGPEFLIYFQGTGAADDSGLPNDRFFAVRPEGSVSTLKIQRTERGDSAVYLCASSPRGGSGGLEDHTDTQYFGPGTRLTVL.

The chain carries TRBV4-1 and TRBJ1-2; perhaps TRBD1 as D (5 bases). CDR1 is MGHRA and CDR2 is YSYEKL in the germline V gene. The CDR3 length is 15 residues. V was trimmed by 0 bases and J by 8 bases, leaving 16 bases between them. CDR3 loop: CASSQDTGSLGGYTF. The CDR3 DNA follows: TGCGCCAGCAGCCAAGATACAGGCAGCCTCGGGGGCTACACCTTC.

V gene TRBV16 combines with J gene TRBJ1-1; D is ambiguous. From germline, CDR1 is KGHSY and CDR2 FQNENV. V lost 2 bases and J 1 base, leaving 2 bases between the germline ends. The CDR3 is 12 amino acids. CDR3 coding DNA: TGTGCCAGCAGCCAACAGAACACTGAAGCTTTCTTT. Amino acids: CASSQQNTEAFF.

With regard to this clone: The junction does not match germline at one end; this may be a read error. The V gene is TRBV5-1, the J gene TRBJ1-2; a weak D match, TRBD1 (5 bases). Germline CDR1 SGHRS, CDR2 YFSETQ. This CDR3 is built from 15 residues. This CDR3 reads CASSLGAGRVYGYPF. The CDR3 DNA follows: TGCGCCAGCAGCTTGGGAGCAGGGAGGGTCTATGGCTACCCCTTC.

This clone was observed a handful of times. Other DNA sequences in this specimen translate into the identical CDR3. The chain is built from TRBV11-2 and TRBJ1-2; TRBD1 aligns across 8 bases. V shed 5 bases, J shed 3 bases, and the junction held 2 bases outside the gene matches. Germline V gives CDR1 SGHAT, CDR2 FQNNGV. This CDR3 is 13 amino acids long. The CDR3 region has the DNA TGTGCCAGCAGCCCGGGACAGGACTATGGCTACACCTTC. This codes for CASSPGQDYGYTF.

This chain joins TRBV2 and TRBJ1-3; 10 positions agree with TRBD1. The germline V gene has CDR1 SNHLY and CDR2 FYNNEI. CDR3 length: 17 residues. Trimming took 4 bases from V and 2 from J; bases not matched to a gene: 8. The DNA for the CDR3 is TGTGCCAGCAGTGGACAGGGGGCCTCATTGACTGGAAACACCATATATTTT. Protein sequence: CASSGQGASLTGNTIYF.

The chain carries TRBV30 and TRBJ2-7, with 8 bases fitting TRBD1. Germline V gene sequence: CDR1 GTSNPN, CDR2 SVGIG (reference sequence). Trimming cost V 4 bases and J 3 bases; bases outside gene matches: 8. The CDR3 runs to 14 residues. CDR3 coding DNA: TGTGCCTGGACCCCGGGACAGGAGGTCTACGAGCAGTACTTC. Its protein is CAWTPGQEVYEQYF.

This chain connects TRBV6-1 to TRBJ1-6, with D perhaps TRBD1 (5 bases). The CDR3 covers 15 residues. Per germline, CDR1 MNHNS and CDR2 SASEGT. Trimming shortened V by 7 bases and J by 7 bases, and 17 bases separated the two germline ends. DNA of the CDR3: TGTGCCAGCATCTCAGGGTCCCATTCCAATTCACCCCTCCACTTT. This translates into CASISGSHSNSPLHF.

CDR3 DNA sequence: TGTGCCAGCAGCTTGGACGGGGGGTGGGGGGGATACGAGCAGTACTTC. Translated, it gives CASSLDGGWGGYEQYF. The chain is built from TRBV5-4 and TRBJ2-7; the match to TRBD2 covers 7 bases. V lost 0 bases and J lost 4; bases outside the gene matches: 10. This CDR3 comprises 16 residues. Per germline, CDR1 SGHNT and CDR2 YYREEE (reference sequence).

The CDR3 is CASSGSGGPQFF. CDR3 DNA: TGTGCCAGCAGTGGATCGGGGGGGCCACAGTTCTTC. The chain has TRBV27 and TRBJ2-1, with 8 bases identical to TRBD2. The CDR3 is 12 residues long. V lost 5 bases to trimming and J lost 13 bases; unmatched junction nucleotides: 7. In germline, CDR1 is MNHEY, CDR2 SMNVEV (reference sequence).

The chain joins TRBV7-8 to TRBJ2-3; D is unclear. The CDR3 runs 11 residues. Germline CDR1 and CDR2: SGHVS and FQNEAQ. V lost 3 bases to trimming and J lost 4 bases, with 2 bases between them. CDR3 bases: TGTGCCAGCAGCTTCGCAGATACGCAGTATTTT. Its translation: CASSFADTQYF.

The chain couples TRBV28 to TRBJ2-3, with no clear D. The ends were cut back, 4 bases at V and 8 bases at J, with 10 bases in the middle. The germline gives CDR1 MDHEN, CDR2 SYDVKM. This CDR3 comprises 12 residues. The chain's CDR3 is CASSSRLSTQYF. In nucleotides, the CDR3 is TGTGCCAGCAGTTCCCGACTGAGTACGCAGTATTTT.

V is TRBV30 and J is TRBJ1-4, with D perhaps TRBD1 (5 bases). V gave up 0 bases and J gave up 3 bases, with 20 bases separating them. This CDR3 is built from 18 residues. The germline CDR1 and CDR2 sequences are GTSNPN and SVGIG (reference sequence). CDR3 bases: TGTGCCTGGAGTGTTCGTTGGGGGGACCCTACGGCTAATGAAAAACTGTTTTTT. Translating it yields CAWSVRWGDPTANEKLFF.

The chain has TRBV11-2 and TRBJ1-1; D is ambiguous. CDR3 length: 11 residues. Germline V CDR1 and CDR2: SGHAT, FQNNGV. The V end was cut by 6 bases, the J end by 4 bases, with 6 bases between. This CDR3 reads CASSPVTEAFF. The CDR3 DNA follows: TGTGCCAGCAGTCCCGTCACTGAAGCTTTCTTT.

The V gene is TRBV2, the J gene TRBJ2-7; 8 bases are shared with TRBD2. J lost 1 base, V lost 8 bases, and 4 bases had no gene match. The germline V gene has CDR1 SNHLY and CDR2 FYNNEI. CDR3 length: 13 residues. CDR3 coding DNA: TGTGCCAGCGGCGGGACTAGTTCCTACGAGCAGTACTTC. This translates into CASGGTSSYEQYF.

The chain couples TRBV18 to TRBJ2-1, with D perhaps TRBD2 (6 bases). Trimming left V 2 bases short and J 0 bases short, with 8 bases between. CDR1 and CDR2 from the germline V gene are KGHSH and LQKENI. This CDR3 is built from 15 residues. Here the CDR3 reads CASSPFSGSYNEQFF. CDR3 nucleotides: TGTGCCAGCTCACCATTTAGCGGCTCCTACAATGAGCAGTTCTTC.